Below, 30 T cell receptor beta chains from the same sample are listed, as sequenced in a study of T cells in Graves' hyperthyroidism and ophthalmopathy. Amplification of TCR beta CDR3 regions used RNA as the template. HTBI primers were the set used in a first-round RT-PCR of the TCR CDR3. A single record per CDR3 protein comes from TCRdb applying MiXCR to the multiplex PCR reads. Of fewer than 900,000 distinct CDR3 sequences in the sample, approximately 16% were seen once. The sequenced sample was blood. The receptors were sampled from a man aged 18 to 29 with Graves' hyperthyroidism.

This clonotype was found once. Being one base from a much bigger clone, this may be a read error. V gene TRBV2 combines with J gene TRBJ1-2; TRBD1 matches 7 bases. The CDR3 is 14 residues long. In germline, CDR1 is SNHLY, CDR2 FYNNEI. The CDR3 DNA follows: TGTGCCAGCAGTGGCGGGGACAGAACATATGGCTACGCCTTC. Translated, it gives CASSGGDRTYGYAF.

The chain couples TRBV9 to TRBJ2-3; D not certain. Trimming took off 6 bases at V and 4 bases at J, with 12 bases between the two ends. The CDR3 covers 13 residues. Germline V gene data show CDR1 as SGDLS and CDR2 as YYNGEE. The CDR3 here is CASNFMSADTQYF. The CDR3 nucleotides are TGTGCCAGCAACTTTATGTCGGCAGATACGCAGTATTTT.

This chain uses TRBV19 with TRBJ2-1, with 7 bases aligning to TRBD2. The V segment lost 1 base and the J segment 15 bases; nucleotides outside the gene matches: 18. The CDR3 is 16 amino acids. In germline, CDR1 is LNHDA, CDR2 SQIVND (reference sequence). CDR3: CASSIGPSGAGLVAFF. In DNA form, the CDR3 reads TGTGCCAGTAGTATAGGTCCCAGCGGAGCGGGACTCGTGGCGTTCTTC.

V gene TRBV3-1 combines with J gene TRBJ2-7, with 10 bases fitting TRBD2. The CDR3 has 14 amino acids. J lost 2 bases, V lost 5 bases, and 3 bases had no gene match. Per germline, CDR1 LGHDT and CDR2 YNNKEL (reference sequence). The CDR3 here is CASSEREGPYEQYF. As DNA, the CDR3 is TGTGCCAGCAGCGAGCGGGAGGGCCCCTACGAGCAGTACTTC.

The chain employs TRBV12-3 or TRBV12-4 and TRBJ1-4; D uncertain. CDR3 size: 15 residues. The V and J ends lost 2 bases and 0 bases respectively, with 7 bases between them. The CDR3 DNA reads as TGTGCCAGCAGTTTATGGGGAACAACTAATGAAAAACTGTTTTTT. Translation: CASSLWGTTNEKLFF.

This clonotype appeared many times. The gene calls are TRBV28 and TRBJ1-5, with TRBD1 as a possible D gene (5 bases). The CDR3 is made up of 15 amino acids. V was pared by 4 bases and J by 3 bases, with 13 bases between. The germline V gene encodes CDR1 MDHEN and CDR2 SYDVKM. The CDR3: CASSSTASDNQPQHF. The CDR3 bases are TGTGCCAGCAGTTCGACAGCTTCGGACAATCAGCCCCAGCATTTT.

The CDR3 loop is CASSPPGLAGVGETQYF. As DNA, the CDR3 is TGTGCCAGCAGTCCCCCGGGACTAGCGGGAGTGGGGGAGACCCAGTACTTC. This chain uses TRBV28 with TRBJ2-5; 14 bases agree with TRBD2. The CDR3 has 17 amino acids. Trimming took 5 bases from V and 5 from J; bases not matched to a gene: 10. Germline V gene lookup returns CDR1 MDHEN and CDR2 SYDVKM.

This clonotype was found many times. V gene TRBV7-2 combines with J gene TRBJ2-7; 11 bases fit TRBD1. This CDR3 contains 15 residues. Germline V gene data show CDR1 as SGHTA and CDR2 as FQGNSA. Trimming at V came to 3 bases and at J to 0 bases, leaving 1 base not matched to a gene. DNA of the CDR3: TGTGCCAGCAGCTTTGGGACAGGGGGCTCCTACGAGCAGTACTTC. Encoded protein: CASSFGTGGSYEQYF.

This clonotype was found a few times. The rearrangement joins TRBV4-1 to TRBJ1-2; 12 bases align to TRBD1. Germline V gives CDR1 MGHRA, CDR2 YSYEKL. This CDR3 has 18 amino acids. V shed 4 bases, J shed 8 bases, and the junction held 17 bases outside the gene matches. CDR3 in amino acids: CASSLGPAGTGGGGGYTF. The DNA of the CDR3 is TGCGCCAGCAGCCTTGGACCTGCCGGGACAGGGGGCGGAGGCGGCTACACCTTC.

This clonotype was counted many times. CDR3 residues: CASSLDRQYEQYF. In nucleotides, the CDR3 is TGTGCCAGCAGCTTAGATCGGCAGTACGAGCAGTACTTC. The chain joins TRBV7-2 to TRBJ2-7; unclear D gene. Germline values: CDR1 SGHTA, CDR2 FQGNSA. Trimming shortened V by 1 base and J by 4 bases, and 8 bases separated the two germline ends. There are 13 residues in the CDR3.

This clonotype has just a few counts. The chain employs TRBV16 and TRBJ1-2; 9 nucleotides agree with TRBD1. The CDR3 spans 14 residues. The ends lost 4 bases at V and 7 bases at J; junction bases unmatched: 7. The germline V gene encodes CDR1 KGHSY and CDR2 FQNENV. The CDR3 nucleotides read TGTGCCAGCAGCCGAGCGAGGACAGGGGTTGGCTACACCTTC. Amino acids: CASSRARTGVGYTF.

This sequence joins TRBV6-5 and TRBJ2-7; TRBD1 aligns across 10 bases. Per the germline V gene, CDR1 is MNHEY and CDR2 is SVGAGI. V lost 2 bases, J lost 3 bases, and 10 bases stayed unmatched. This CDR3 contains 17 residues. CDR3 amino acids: CASSYIPGQGPIYEQYF. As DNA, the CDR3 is TGTGCCAGCAGTTACATACCGGGACAGGGGCCGATCTACGAGCAGTACTTC.

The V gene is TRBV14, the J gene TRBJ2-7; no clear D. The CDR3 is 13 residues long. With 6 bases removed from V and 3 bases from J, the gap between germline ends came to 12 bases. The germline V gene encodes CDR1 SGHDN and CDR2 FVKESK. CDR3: CASSLGNYYEQYF. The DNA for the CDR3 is TGTGCCAGCAGTCTGGGCAATTACTACGAGCAGTACTTC.

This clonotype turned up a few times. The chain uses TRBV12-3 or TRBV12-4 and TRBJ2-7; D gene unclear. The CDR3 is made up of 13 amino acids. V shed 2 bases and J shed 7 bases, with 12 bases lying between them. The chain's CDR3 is CASSLLGLREQYF. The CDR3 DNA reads TGTGCCAGCAGTTTACTTGGGCTGCGGGAGCAGTACTTC.

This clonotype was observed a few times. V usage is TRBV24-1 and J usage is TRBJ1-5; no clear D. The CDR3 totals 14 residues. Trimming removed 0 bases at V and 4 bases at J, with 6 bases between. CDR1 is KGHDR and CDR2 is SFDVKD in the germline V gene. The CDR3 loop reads CATSDLEVNQPQHF. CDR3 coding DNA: TGTGCCACCAGTGATTTGGAGGTAAATCAGCCCCAGCATTTT.

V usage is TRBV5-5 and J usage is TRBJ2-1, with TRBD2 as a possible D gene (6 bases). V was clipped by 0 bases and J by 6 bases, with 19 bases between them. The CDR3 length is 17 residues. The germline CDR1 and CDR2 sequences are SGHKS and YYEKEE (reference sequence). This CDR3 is CASSLDWATETSNEQFF. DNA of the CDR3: TGTGCCAGCAGCTTGGATTGGGCTACAGAGACTAGCAATGAGCAGTTCTTC.

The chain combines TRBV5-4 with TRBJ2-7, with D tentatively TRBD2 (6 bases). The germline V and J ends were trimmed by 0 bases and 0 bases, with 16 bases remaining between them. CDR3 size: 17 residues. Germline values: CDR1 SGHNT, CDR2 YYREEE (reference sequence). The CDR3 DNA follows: TGTGCCAGCAGCTTGGCCAACCCCGGCGGGGTCTCCTACGAGCAGTACTTC. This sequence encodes CASSLANPGGVSYEQYF.

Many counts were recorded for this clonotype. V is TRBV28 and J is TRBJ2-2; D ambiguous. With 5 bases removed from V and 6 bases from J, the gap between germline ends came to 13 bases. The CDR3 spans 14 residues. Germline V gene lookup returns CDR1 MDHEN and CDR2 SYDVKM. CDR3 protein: CASSPPTEAGELFF. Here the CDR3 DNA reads TGTGCCAGCAGTCCGCCAACAGAGGCCGGGGAGCTGTTTTTT.

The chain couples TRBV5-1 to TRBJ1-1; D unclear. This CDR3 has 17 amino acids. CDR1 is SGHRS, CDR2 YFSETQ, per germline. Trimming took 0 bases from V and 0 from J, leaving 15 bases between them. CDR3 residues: CASSLARMGIMNTEAFF. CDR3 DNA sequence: TGCGCCAGCAGCTTGGCCCGTATGGGCATAATGAACACTGAAGCTTTCTTT.

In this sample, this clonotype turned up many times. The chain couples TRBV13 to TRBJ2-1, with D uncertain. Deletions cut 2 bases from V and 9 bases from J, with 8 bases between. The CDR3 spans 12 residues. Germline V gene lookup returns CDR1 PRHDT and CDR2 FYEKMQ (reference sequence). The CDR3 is CASSLSPGEQFF. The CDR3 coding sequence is TGTGCCAGCAGCTTAAGTCCTGGTGAGCAGTTCTTC.

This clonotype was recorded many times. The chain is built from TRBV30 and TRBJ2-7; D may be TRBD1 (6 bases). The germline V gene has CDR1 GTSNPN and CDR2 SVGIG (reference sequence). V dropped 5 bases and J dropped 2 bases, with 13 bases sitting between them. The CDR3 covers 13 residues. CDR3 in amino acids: CAWSEGVTYEQYF. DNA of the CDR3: TGTGCCTGGTCTGAGGGGGTTACCTACGAGCAGTACTTC.

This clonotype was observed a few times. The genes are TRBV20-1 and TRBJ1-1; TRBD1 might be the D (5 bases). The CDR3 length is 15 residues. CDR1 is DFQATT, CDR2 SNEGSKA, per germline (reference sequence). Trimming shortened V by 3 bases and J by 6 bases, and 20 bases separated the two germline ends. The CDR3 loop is CSASRDSEIWAEAFF. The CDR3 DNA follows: TGCAGTGCTAGCCGGGACTCAGAGATATGGGCTGAAGCTTTCTTT.

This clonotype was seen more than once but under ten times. For the CDR3, the DNA is TGCGCCAGCAGCGAGGGGACAGCTGTTGACAATCAGCCCCAGCATTTT. This codes for CASSEGTAVDNQPQHF. The rearrangement uses TRBV5-1 and TRBJ1-5; TRBD1 aligns across 7 bases. Germline V gene sequence: CDR1 SGHRS, CDR2 YFSETQ. This CDR3 is 16 amino acids long. J lost 3 bases, V lost 4 bases, and 10 bases had no gene match.

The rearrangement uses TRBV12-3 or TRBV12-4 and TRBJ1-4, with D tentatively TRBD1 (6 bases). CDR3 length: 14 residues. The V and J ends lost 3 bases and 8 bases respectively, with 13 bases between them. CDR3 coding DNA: TGTGCCAGCAGTTTTTTACAGGGAGGGGAAAAACTGTTTTTT. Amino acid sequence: CASSFLQGGEKLFF.

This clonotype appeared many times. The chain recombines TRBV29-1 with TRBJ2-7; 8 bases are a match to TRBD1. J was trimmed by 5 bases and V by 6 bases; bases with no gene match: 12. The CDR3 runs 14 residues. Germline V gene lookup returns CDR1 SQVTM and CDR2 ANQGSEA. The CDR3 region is CSVSRGTGWNEQYF. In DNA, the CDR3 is TGCAGCGTCAGCCGCGGGACAGGTTGGAACGAGCAGTACTTC.

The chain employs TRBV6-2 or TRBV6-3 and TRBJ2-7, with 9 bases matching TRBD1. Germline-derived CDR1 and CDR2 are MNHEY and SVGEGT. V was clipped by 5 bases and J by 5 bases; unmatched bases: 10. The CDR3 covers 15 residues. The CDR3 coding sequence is TGTGCCAGCAGTGACCCCCGGACAGGGGAGGACGAGCAGTACTTC. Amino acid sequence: CASSDPRTGEDEQYF.

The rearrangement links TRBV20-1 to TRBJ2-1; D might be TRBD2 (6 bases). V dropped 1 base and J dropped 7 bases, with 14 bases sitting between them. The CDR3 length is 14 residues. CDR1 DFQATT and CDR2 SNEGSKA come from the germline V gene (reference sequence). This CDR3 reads CSARARREINEQFF. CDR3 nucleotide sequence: TGCAGTGCTAGAGCTCGGCGGGAAATAAATGAGCAGTTCTTC.

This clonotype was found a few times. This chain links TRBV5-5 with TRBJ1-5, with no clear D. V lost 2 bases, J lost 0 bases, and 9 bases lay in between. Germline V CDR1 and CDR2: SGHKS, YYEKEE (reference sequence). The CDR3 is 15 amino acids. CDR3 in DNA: TGTGCCAGCAGCTTAAGGTCGTCTAGCAATCAGCCCCAGCATTTT. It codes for CASSLRSSSNQPQHF.

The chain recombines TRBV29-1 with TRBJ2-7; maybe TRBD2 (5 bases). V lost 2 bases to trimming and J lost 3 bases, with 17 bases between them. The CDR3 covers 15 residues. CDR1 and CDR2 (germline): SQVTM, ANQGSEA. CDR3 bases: TGCAGCGTTGAAACCCGGGCCGGGGATTTCTACGAGCAGTACTTC. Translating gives CSVETRAGDFYEQYF.

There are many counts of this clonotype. The CDR3 sequence is CASSQSRGSKDTQYF. The CDR3 bases are TGTGCCAGCAGCCAATCGAGAGGGAGTAAAGATACGCAGTATTTT. The rearrangement joins TRBV3-1 to TRBJ2-3; a possible D gene is TRBD2 (5 bases). This CDR3 comprises 15 residues. The V gene lost 2 bases and the J gene lost 5 bases, with 14 bases spanning the gap. Germline-derived CDR1 and CDR2 are LGHDT and YNNKEL (reference sequence).